This TCR beta chain was sequenced for a study of response to subunit inactivated influenza vaccine. Regarding the study as a whole: Authors suggested each seasonal influenza vaccination recruits few new T cells.

TCRdb processed the RT-PCR reads anew with MiXCR; each CDR3 protein has one entry. The sample has 630,000 or so distinct CDR3 sequences; approximately 14% are singletons. The CDR3 spans 15 residues, counting both ends. Worth noting for this clonotype: Antigen: not known. Because the CDR3's place on the DNA is in doubt, the DNA is left out and the CDR3 is given as listed by TCRdb.

The receptor comes from a man between 50 and 59 years old who received an inactivated influenza vaccine. Specimen: PBMCs from blood, collected approximately 12 days after vaccination. J is TRBJ2-6 and V is TRBV12-2. TRBV12-2 is an annotated pseudogene. The CDR3 is CASRLVGSGANVLTF.